This T cell receptor (beta chain) was identified in a study of T cell changes during pregnancy in multiple sclerosis. Data came from immunoSEQ multiplex PCR; TCRdb stores just in-frame clones and leaves some out. There are tens of thousands of clones in the sample; roughly 93% occur only once, and 1.3% to 1.5% lies in the top ten. The CDR3 contains 16 residues. Germline V gene sequence: CDR1 LNHDA, CDR2 SQIVND (reference sequence). Trimming at V came to 3 bases and at J to 4 bases, leaving 8 bases not matched to a gene. The chain joins TRBV19 to TRBJ1-5; 8 nucleotides line up with TRBD1. This TCR derives from a female donor in good health, enrolled as a control in a pregnancy study. The specimen was peripheral blood, collected in the third trimester of pregnancy. As DNA, the CDR3 is TGTGCCAGTAGTATTTCCGGGCAGGGGGCAAATCAGCCCCAGCATTTT. It codes for CASSISGQGANQPQHF. Based on the CDR3 plus reference TRBV19 and TRBJ1-5, the full variable domain is DGGITQSPKYLFRKEGQNVTLSCEQNLNHDAMYWYRQDPGQGLRLIYYSQIVNDFQKGDIAEGYSVSREKKESFPLTVTSAQKNPTAFYLCASSISGQGANQPQHFGDGTRLSIL.